These T cell receptor beta chains were read from a single sample in a study of graft-versus-host responses after intestinal transplantation. Repertoires were generated with immunoSEQ multiplex PCR, while TCRdb's copy carries only in-frame clones and drops some. The sample consists of approximately 70,000 clones, 84% of them appearing once. No antigens are known for them. The input for sequencing was unstimulated CD4+ T cells sorted from spleen or lymph node cells, taken before transplant. These receptors came from a human donor who was the organ donor for an intestinal transplant. The CDR3 runs from the conserved cysteine through the conserved F or W. A D gene is named only where the DNA matches it firmly. Rows may omit the clone size; those that give it use once, few, many or a size class.

clone size	V gene	J gene	D gene	CDR3 protein	CDR3 DNA
-	TRBV7-9	TRBJ1-3	TRBD1	CAGSGQGSSGNTIYF	TGTGCCGGATCGGGACAGGGGTCCTCTGGAAACACCATATATTTT
-	TRBV7-9	TRBJ1-6	-	CASSLQAGVGNSPLHF	TGTGCCAGCAGCTTACAGGCAGGGGTTGGGAATTCACCCCTCCACTTT
-	TRBV13	TRBJ2-2	TRBD2	CASSKRLAGNTGELFF	TGTGCCAGCAGCAAACGACTAGCGGGGAACACCGGGGAGCTGTTTTTT
-	TRBV15	TRBJ2-3	TRBD1	CATSRDWGQGTDTQYF	TGTGCCACCAGCAGAGATTGGGGACAGGGCACAGATACGCAGTATTTT
-	TRBV30	TRBJ1-2	-	CAWSDRGPKIYGYTF	TGTGCCTGGAGTGATAGGGGCCCGAAAATCTATGGCTACACCTTC
-	TRBV5-1	TRBJ1-2	TRBD1	CASSLGSTGGASYGYTF	TGCGCCAGCAGCTTGGGGAGCACAGGGGGCGCGTCCTATGGCTACACCTTC
-	TRBV28	TRBJ2-5	-	CASSSPSGQETQYF	TGTGCCAGCAGTTCGCCTAGTGGCCAAGAGACCCAGTACTTC
-	TRBV9	TRBJ1-2	TRBD1	CASSVEGTGPYGYTF	TGTGCCAGCAGCGTAGAGGGGACAGGACCATATGGCTACACCTTC
once	TRBV19	TRBJ2-2	-	CASSIGVTGELFF	TGTGCCAGTAGTATAGGAGTCACCGGGGAGCTGTTTTTT
-	TRBV7-8	TRBJ2-4	TRBD2	CASSTGLAGGNIQYF	TGTGCCAGCAGCACAGGACTAGCGGGGGGGAACATTCAGTACTTC
once	TRBV6-4	TRBJ1-4	TRBD1	CASSEQGAGNEKLFF	TGTGCCAGCAGCGAACAGGGGGCCGGTAATGAAAAACTGTTTTTT
-	TRBV2	TRBJ2-4	TRBD1	CASSEVTGTIQYF	TGTGCCAGCAGTGAGGTGACAGGGACCATTCAGTACTTC
-	TRBV7-2	TRBJ2-1	-	CASSQGGAASYNEQFF	TGTGCCAGCAGCCAAGGGGGGGCGGCATCCTACAATGAGCAGTTCTTC
-	TRBV28	TRBJ2-2	-	CASSPGGNTGELFF	TGTGCCAGCAGTCCGGGTGGGAACACCGGGGAGCTGTTTTTT
once	TRBV19	TRBJ2-3	-	CASRGVGADTQYF	TGTGCCAGTAGAGGTGTAGGGGCAGATACGCAGTATTTT
few	TRBV4-3	TRBJ1-2	-	CASSQDRNGYTF	TGCGCCAGCAGCCAAGATCGTAATGGCTACACCTTC
-	TRBV7-3	TRBJ2-3	-	CASRRTGTDTQYF	TGTGCCAGCAGGAGGACAGGCACAGATACGCAGTATTTT
-	TRBV15	TRBJ2-5	TRBD2	CATSGGGSETQYF	TGTGCCACCAGCGGCGGGGGGAGCGAGACCCAGTACTTC
-	TRBV10-1	TRBJ2-2	-	CASGGPTVLVGGELFF	TGCGCCAGCGGTGGACCGACAGTCCTCGTTGGCGGGGAGCTGTTTTTT
-	TRBV6-5	TRBJ1-1	-	CASMLGGTEAFF	TGTGCCAGCATGTTGGGGGGTACTGAAGCTTTCTTT
-	TRBV15	TRBJ2-3	-	CATSRSRGTSTDTQYF	TGTGCCACCAGCAGGTCCCGGGGAACCTCCACAGATACGCAGTATTTT